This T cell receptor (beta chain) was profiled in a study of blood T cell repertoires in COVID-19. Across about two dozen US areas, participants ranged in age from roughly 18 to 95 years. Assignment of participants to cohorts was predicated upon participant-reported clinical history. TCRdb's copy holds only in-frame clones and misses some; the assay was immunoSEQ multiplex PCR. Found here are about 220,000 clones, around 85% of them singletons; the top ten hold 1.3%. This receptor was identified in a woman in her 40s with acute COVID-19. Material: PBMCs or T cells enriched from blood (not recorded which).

CDR3 bases: TGTGCCAGCAGTTACTACGGGACTAGCGGCAATGAGCAGTTCTTC. Translation gives CASSYYGTSGNEQFF. The chain links TRBV6-2 or TRBV6-3 to TRBJ2-1, with 11 bases fitting TRBD2. Germline V lookup: CDR1 MNHEY, CDR2 SVGEGT. The CDR3 length is 15 residues. V was pared by 1 base and J by 6 bases, with 2 bases of the junction left unmatched.